This T cell receptor beta chain was retrieved from a study of glioma-infiltrating T cells. The germline V gene has CDR1 MNHNS and CDR2 SASEGT. The CDR3 is 14 residues long. V lost 8 bases and J lost 2; bases outside the gene matches: 8. Study observations and caveats: Gliomas, especially low-grade, showed above-expected tissue-blood divergence; non-neoplastic patients showed below. Tissue and blood shared very few CDR3 sequences.

The sample holds many counts of this clonotype. Its antigen is not identified. Amplification of TCR alpha and beta CDR3 regions from RNA used iRepertoire nested multiplex PCR. Input was about 85-400 ng of tissue mRNA or PBMC total RNA. One entry per CDR3 protein results from TCRdb running MiXCR on the multiplex PCR reads. The sample consists of about 44,000 distinct CDR3 sequences, about a fifth of them appearing once. This receptor was identified in a human donor with low-grade glioma or glioblastoma, undergoing nonglioma brain surgery, or in good health (not recorded which). The sample comprised glioma tissue, nonneoplastic brain tissue, or PBMCs (not recorded which). The chain uses TRBV6-1 and TRBJ2-5; 7 bases line up with TRBD1. The DNA of the CDR3 is TGTGCCAGCTCAAACAGGGGAATACAAGAGACCCAGTACTTC. This codes for CASSNRGIQETQYF.